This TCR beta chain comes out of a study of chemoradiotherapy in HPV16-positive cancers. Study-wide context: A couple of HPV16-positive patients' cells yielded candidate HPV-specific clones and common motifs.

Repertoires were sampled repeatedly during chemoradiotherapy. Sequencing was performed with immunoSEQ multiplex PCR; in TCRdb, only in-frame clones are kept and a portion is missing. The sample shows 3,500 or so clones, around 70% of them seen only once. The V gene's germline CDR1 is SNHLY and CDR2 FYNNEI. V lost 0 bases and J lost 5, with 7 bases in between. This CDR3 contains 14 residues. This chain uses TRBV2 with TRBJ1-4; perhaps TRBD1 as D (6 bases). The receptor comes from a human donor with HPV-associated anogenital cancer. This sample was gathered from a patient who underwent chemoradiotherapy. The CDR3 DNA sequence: TGTGCCAGCAGTGAAGCCCAGGGGAATGAAAAACTGTTTTTT. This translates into CASSEAQGNEKLFF.